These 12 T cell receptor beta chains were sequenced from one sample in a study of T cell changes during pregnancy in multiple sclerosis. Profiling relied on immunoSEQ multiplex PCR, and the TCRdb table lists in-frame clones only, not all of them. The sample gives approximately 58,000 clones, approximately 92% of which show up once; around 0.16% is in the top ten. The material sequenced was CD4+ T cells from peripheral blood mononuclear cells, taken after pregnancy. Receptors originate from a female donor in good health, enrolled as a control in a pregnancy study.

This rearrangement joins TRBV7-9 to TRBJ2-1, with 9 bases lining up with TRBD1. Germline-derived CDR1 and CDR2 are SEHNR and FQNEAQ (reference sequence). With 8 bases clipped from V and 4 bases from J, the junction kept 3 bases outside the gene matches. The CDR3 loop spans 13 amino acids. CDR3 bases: TGTGCCAGCTTAGACAGGGGGTACAATGAGCAGTTCTTC. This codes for CASLDRGYNEQFF.

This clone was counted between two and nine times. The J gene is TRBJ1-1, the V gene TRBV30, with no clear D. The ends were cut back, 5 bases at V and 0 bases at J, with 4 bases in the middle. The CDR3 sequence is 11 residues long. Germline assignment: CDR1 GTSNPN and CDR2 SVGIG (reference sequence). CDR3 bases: TGTGCCTGGGTCATGAACACTGAAGCTTTCTTT. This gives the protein CAWVMNTEAFF.

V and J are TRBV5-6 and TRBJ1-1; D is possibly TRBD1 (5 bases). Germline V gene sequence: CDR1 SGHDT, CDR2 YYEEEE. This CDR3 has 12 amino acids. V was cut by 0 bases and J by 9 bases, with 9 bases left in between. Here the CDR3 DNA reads TGTGCCAGCAGCTTGGGGCAGGGTAAAGCTTTCTTT. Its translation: CASSLGQGKAFF.

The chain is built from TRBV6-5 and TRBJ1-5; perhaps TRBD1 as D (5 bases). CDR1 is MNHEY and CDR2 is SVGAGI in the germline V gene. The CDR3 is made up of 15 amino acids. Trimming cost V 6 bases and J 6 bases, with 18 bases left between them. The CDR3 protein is CASSLGGGMSQPQHF. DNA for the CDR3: TGTGCCAGCAGCCTCGGTGGGGGGATGAGTCAGCCCCAGCATTTT.

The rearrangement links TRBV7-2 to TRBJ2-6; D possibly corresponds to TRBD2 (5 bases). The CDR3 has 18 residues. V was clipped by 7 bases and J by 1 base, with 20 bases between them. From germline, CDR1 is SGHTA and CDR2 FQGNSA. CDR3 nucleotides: TGTGCCAGCATCCTGAGGGCCAGCAAAAGTTCTGGGGCCAACGTCCTGACTTTC. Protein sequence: CASILRASKSSGANVLTF.

The CDR3 sequence is CASSYGQGAHGYTF. The CDR3 DNA sequence: TGTGCCAGCAGTTACGGACAGGGGGCGCATGGCTACACCTTC. V gene TRBV6-5 combines with J gene TRBJ1-2; 11 nucleotides agree with TRBD1. Germline V lookup: CDR1 MNHEY, CDR2 SVGAGI. The CDR3 consists of 14 residues. The J segment lost 6 bases and the V segment lost 2 bases, leaving 2 bases of the junction unmatched.

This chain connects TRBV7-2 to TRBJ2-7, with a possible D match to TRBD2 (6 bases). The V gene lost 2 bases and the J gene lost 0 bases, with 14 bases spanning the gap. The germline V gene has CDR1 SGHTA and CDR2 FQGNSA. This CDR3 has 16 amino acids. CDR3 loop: CASSLSLRGTSYEQYF. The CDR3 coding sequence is TGTGCCAGCAGCTTAAGTCTACGGGGGACCTCCTACGAGCAGTACTTC.

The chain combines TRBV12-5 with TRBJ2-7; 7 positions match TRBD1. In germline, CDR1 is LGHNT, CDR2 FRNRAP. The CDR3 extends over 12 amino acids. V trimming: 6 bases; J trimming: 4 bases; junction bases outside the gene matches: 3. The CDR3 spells CASGTRGYEQYF. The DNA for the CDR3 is TGTGCTAGTGGGACCAGGGGGTACGAGCAGTACTTC. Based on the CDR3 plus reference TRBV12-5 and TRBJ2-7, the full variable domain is DARVTQTPRHKVTEMGQEVTMRCQPILGHNTVFWYRQTMMQGLELLAYFRNRAPLDDSGMPKDRFSAEMPDATLATLKIQPSEPRDSAVYFCASGTRGYEQYFGPGTRLTVT.

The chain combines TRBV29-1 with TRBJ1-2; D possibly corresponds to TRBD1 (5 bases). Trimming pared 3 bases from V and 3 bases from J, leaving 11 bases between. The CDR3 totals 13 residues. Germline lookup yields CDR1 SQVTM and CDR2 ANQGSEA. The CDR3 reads CSVDAGFDYGYTF. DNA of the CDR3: TGCAGCGTTGACGCAGGGTTCGACTATGGCTACACCTTC.

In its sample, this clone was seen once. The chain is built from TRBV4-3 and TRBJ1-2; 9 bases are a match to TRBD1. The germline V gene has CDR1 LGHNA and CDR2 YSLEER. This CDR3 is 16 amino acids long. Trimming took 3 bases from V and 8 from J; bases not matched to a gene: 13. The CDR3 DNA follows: TGCGCCAGCAGCCATAGCGGGACAGGGCTCCTGATGGGCTACACCTTC. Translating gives CASSHSGTGLLMGYTF.

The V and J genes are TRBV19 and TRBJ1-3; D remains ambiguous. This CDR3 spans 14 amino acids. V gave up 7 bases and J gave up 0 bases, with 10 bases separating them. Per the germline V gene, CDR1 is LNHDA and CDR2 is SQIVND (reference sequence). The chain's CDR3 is CASTSQSSGNTIYF. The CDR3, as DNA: TGTGCCAGTACCTCACAGAGCTCTGGAAACACCATATATTTT.

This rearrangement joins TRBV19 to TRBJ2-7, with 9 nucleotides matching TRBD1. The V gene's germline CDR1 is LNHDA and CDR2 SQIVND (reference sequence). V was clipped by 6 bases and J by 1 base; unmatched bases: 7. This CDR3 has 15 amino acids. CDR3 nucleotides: TGTGCCAGTAGCCGGGGACAGGGAGGGTCCTACGAGCAGTACTTC. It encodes CASSRGQGGSYEQYF.